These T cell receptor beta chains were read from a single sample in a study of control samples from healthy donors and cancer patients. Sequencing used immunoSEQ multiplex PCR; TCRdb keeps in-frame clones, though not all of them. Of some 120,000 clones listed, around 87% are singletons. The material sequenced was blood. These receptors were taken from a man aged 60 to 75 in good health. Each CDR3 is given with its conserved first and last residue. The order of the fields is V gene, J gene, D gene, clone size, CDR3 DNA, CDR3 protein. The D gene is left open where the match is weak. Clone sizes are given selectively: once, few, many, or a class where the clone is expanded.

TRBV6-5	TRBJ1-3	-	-	TGTGCCAGCAGCTCCGGGTCAACCGGAAACACCATATATTTT	CASSSGSTGNTIYF
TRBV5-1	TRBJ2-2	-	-	TGCGCCAGCAGCTTCGGGCAGAACACCGGGGAGCTGTTTTTT	CASSFGQNTGELFF
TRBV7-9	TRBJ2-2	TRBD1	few	TGTGCCAGCAGCTTCACAGGGGCGGACACCGGGGAGCTGTTTTTT	CASSFTGADTGELFF
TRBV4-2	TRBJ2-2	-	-	TGTGCCAGCAGCCAAGATCTGAGACAGGAGAACACCGGGGAGCTGTTTTTT	CASSQDLRQENTGELFF
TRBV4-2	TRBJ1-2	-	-	TGTGCCAGCAGCCTAAAGATATCGGGGGGCGGAGAGTCTTACTATGGCTACACCTTC	CASSLKISGGGESYYGYTF
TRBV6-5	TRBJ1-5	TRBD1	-	TGTGCCAGCAGTTGGACAGGGGGTAACAATCAGCCCCAGCATTTT	CASSWTGGNNQPQHF
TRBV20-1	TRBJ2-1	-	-	TGCAGTGCTAGTCCTCTAGCTAGCTCCTACAATGAGCAGTTCTTC	CSASPLASSYNEQFF
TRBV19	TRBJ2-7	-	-	TGTGCCAGTAGTCCCTCGTTAGGCGAGCAGTACTTC	CASSPSLGEQYF
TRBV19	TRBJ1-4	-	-	TGTGCCAGTAGTCCCGGACAGTCTAATGAAAAACTGTTTTTT	CASSPGQSNEKLFF
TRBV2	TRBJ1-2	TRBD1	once	TGTGCCAGCCGTGGACAGGCGATTTATGGCTACACCTTC	CASRGQAIYGYTF
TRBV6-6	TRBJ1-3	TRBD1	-	TGTGCCAGCAGTTACGACAGGGAATACACCATATATTTT	CASSYDREYTIYF
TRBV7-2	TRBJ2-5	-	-	TGTGCCAGCAGCCCACCGCCCCTAGGGGGTAAGACCCAGTACTTC	CASSPPPLGGKTQYF
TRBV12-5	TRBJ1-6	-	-	TGTGCTAGTGGTTTGGTACTGCGGCAGGGGAATTCACCCCTCCACTTT	CASGLVLRQGNSPLHF
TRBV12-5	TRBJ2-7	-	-	TGTGCTAGTGGTTTGGTACGCGATTCCCCCTACGAGCAGTACTTC	CASGLVRDSPYEQYF
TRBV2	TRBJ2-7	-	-	TGTGCCAGCAGTGGTGTGTCAGCTAAATTGTACGAGCAGTACTTC	CASSGVSAKLYEQYF
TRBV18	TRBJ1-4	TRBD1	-	TGTGCCAGCTCACAAGCGACAGGGCGTAATGAAAAACTGTTTTTT	CASSQATGRNEKLFF
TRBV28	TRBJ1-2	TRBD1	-	TGTGCCAGCAGTTCTACAGGGGCAGGGGTATCTTCGGGCTACACCTTC	CASSSTGAGVSSGYTF
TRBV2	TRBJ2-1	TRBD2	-	TGTGCCAGCAGCCCGACACCGGGACTAATTGGAGAGTTCTTC	CASSPTPGLIGEFF
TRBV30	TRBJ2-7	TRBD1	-	TGTGCCTGGAGCTCCCTCGACAGGGCTAGCGAGCAGTACTTC	CAWSSLDRASEQYF
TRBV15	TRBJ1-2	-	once	TGTGCCACCAGCAGAGTAGGGGATCGAGAAGGCTACACCTTC	CATSRVGDREGYTF
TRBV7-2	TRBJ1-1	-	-	TGTGCCAGCAGCTTAGTCGGGGGAGTGAGCACTGAAGCTTTCTTT	CASSLVGGVSTEAFF
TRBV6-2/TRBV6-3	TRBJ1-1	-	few	TGTGCCAGCAGCGGACGGGAAGCTAACACTGAAGCTTTCTTT	CASSGREANTEAFF
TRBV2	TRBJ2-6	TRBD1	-	TGTGCCAGCAGCGGGGACAGGTTCCCGCTAGGGGCCAACGTCCTGACTTTC	CASSGDRFPLGANVLTF
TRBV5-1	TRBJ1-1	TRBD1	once	TGCGCCAGCAGCGGGAACAGGGGGGCTGAAGCTTTCTTT	CASSGNRGAEAFF
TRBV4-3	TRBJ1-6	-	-	TGCGCCAGCAGCCAAGACCGGGCCAATACAAATTCACCCCTCCACTTT	CASSQDRANTNSPLHF
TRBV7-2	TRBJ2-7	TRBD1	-	TGTGCCAGCAGCTTAGGACAGGGGGCGGGTTACGAGCAGTACTTC	CASSLGQGAGYEQYF
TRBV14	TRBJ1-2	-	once	TGTGCCAGCAGCCAAGTTGCGGCCTATGGCTACACCTTC	CASSQVAAYGYTF
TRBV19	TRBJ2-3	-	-	TGTGCCAGTGGTCCGTTCGGGCAGTATTTT	CASGPFGQYF
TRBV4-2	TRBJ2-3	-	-	TGTGCCAGCAGCGTCCAAGATACGCAGTATTTT	CASSVQDTQYF
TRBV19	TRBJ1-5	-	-	TGTGCCAGTAGTATCTCGGCAGGGGCATCGAGCAATCAGCCCCAGCATTTT	CASSISAGASSNQPQHF
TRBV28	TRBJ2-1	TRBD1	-	TGTGCCAGCAGTTTTTCCGGGACAGGGTTTAAGTTCTTC	CASSFSGTGFKFF
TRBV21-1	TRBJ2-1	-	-	TGTGCCAGCAGCAAAGCTATTTTCAAATACAATGAGCAGTTCTTC	CASSKAIFKYNEQFF
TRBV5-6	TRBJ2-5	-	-	TGTGCCAGCAGCTTACCGGGGGGCCTGGAGACCCAGTACTTC	CASSLPGGLETQYF
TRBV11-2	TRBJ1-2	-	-	TGTGCCAGCAGCTTAGTTGGGGGGCCTAACTATGGCTACACCTTC	CASSLVGGPNYGYTF
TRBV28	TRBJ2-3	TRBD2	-	TGTGCCAGCAGTTCTAGCGGGGTTGGCACAGATACGCAGTATTTT	CASSSSGVGTDTQYF
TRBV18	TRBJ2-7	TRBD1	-	TGTGCCAGCCCGGGACAGGGGTCCTCCTACGAGCAGTACTTC	CASPGQGSSYEQYF
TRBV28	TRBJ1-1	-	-	TGTGCCAGCAGCCTCCGCCGGCTTGAAGCTTTCTTT	CASSLRRLEAFF
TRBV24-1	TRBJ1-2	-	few	TGTGCCACCAGTGATCCCGGAGGAGACACTAACTATGGCTACACCTTC	CATSDPGGDTNYGYTF
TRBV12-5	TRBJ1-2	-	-	TGTGCTAGTGGTTCGGACGGGCGATATGGCTACACCTTC	CASGSDGRYGYTF
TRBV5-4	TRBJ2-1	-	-	TGTGCCAGCAGCTTGATCGGCGTAGACAATGAGCAGTTCTTC	CASSLIGVDNEQFF
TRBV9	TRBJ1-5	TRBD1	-	TGTGCCAGCAGCGTAGGACAGGGACACAATCAGCCCCAGCATTTT	CASSVGQGHNQPQHF
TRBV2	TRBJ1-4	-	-	TGTGCCAGCAGTTCGACAGAGGCAACTAATGAAAAACTGTTTTTT	CASSSTEATNEKLFF
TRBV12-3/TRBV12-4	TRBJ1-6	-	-	TGTGCCAGCAGTTTAGGGACGGATTCACCCCTCCACTTT	CASSLGTDSPLHF
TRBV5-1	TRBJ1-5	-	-	TGCGCCAGCAGCTTGGGCCCAAATCAGCCCCAGCATTTT	CASSLGPNQPQHF
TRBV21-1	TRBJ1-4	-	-	TGTGCCAGCAGCAAATACGAGGGGACTAATGAAAAACTGTTTTTT	CASSKYEGTNEKLFF
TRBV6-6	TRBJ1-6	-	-	TGTGCCAGCACTATAAGGGGTGTCGTGGTTAATTCACCCCTCCACTTT	CASTIRGVVVNSPLHF
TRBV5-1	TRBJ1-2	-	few	TGCGCCAGCAGTAATATGACTTCCTATGGCTACACCTTC	CASSNMTSYGYTF
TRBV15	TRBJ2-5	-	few	TGTGCCACCAGCAGAGATTGGACGGGCCAAGAGACCCAGTACTTC	CATSRDWTGQETQYF
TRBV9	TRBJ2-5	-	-	TGTGCCAGCAGCGTGGGGCCCCAAGAGACCCAGTACTTC	CASSVGPQETQYF
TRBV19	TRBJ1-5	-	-	TGTGCCAGTAGTAGGGAGAGGGGGTTTGGTCAGCCCCAGCATTTT	CASSRERGFGQPQHF
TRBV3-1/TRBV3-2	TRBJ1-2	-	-	TGTGCCAGCAGTCAACAGCGCGTGGACTACACCTTC	CASSQQRVDYTF
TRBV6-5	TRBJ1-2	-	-	TGTGCCAGCAGTTACTCCGGGGCATTGGAGGGCTACACCTTC	CASSYSGALEGYTF
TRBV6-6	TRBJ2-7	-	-	TGTGCCACCACGTATTCGAGCCGTGAATCCGAGCAGTACTTC	CATTYSSRESEQYF